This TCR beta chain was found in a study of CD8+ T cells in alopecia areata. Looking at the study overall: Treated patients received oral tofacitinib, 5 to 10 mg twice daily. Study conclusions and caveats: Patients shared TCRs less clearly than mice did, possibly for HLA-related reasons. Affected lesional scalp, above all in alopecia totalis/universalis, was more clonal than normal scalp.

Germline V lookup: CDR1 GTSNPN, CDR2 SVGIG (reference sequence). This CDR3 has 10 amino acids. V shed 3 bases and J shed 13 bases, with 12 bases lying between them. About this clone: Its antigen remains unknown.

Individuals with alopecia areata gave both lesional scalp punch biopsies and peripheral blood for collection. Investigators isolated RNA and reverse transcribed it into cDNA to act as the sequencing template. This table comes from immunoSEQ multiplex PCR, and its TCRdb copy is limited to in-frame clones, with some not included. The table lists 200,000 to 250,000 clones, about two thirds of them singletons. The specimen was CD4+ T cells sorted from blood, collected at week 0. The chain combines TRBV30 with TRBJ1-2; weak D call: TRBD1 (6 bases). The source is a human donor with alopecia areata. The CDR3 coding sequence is TGTGCCTGGAGGACAGGAGGGACCACCTTC. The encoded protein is CAWRTGGTTF.